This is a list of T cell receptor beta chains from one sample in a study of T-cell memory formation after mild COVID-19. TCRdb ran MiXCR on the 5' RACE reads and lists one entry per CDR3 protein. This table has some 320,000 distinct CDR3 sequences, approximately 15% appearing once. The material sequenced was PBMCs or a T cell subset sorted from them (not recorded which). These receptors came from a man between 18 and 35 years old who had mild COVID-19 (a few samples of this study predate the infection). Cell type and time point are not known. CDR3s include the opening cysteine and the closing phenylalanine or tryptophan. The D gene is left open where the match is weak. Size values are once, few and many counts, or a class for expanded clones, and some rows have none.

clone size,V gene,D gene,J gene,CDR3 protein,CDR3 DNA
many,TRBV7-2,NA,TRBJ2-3,CASSPYTDTQYF,TGTGCCAGCAGCCCCTACACAGATACGCAGTATTTT
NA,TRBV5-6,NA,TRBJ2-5,CASSFTGTQETQYF,TGTGCCAGCAGCTTTACAGGGACCCAAGAGACCCAGTACTTC
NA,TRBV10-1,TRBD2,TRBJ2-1,CASSEGLDNEQFF,TGCGCCAGCAGTGAAGGACTAGACAATGAGCAGTTCTTC
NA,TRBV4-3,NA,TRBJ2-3,CASSQQITTGPEVTDTQYF,TGCGCCAGCAGCCAACAAATTACCACAGGGCCGGAGGTCACAGATACGCAGTATTTT
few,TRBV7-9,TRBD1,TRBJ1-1,CASSSIGQGGGAFF,TGTGCCAGCAGCTCCATTGGACAGGGCGGGGGAGCTTTCTTT
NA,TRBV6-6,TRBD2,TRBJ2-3,CASSTSGAFSDTQYF,TGTGCCAGCAGTACTAGCGGGGCATTCTCAGATACGCAGTATTTT
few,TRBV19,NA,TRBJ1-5,CASTKTRDGLGPQHF,TGTGCCAGTACCAAAACTCGGGACGGACTTGGGCCCCAGCATTTT
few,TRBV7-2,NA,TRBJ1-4,CASSRPEVQDHGGEKLFF,TGTGCCAGCAGTCGACCTGAGGTACAGGACCATGGCGGTGAAAAACTGTTTTTT
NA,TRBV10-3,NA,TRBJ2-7,CAITDGGSWEQYF,TGTGCCATCACAGACGGTGGGTCGTGGGAGCAGTACTTC
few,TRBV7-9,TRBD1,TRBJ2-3,CASSLAQGDSDTQYF,TGTGCCAGCAGCCTTGCACAGGGGGACTCAGATACGCAGTATTTT
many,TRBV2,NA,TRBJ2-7,CASRVTTYEQYF,TGTGCCAGCAGGGTGACAACCTACGAGCAGTACTTC
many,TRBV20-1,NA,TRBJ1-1,CSARHPPGDLGAFF,TGCAGTGCTAGACACCCCCCGGGGGATCTCGGAGCTTTCTTT
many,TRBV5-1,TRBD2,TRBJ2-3,CASSGGTSGFTDTQYF,TGCGCCAGCAGCGGAGGGACTAGCGGATTCACAGATACGCAGTATTTT
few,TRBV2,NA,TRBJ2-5,CASSSQGQYRETQYF,TGTGCCAGCAGTTCGCAAGGACAGTATAGAGAGACCCAGTACTTC
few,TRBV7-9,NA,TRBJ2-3,CASSALITDTQYF,TGTGCCAGCAGCGCGTTAATAACAGATACGCAGTATTTT
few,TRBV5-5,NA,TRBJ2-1,CASSLALANYEQFF,TGTGCCAGCAGCTTGGCGCTAGCTAATTATGAGCAGTTCTTC
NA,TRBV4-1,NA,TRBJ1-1,CASSQRDPGGSTEAFF,TGCGCCAGCAGCCAACGGGACCCTGGCGGAAGCACTGAAGCTTTCTTT
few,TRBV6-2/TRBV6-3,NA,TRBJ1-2,CASRTMNYGYTF,TGTGCCAGCAGGACAATGAACTATGGCTACACCTTC
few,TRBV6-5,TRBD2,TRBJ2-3,CASRPGLASTDTQYF,TGTGCCAGCAGACCAGGACTAGCCAGCACAGATACGCAGTATTTT
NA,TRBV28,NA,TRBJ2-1,CASSPLREDTNEQFF,TGTGCCAGCAGCCCTCTTCGGGAAGACACGAATGAGCAGTTCTTC
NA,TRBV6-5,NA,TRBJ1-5,CASSYRADHQPQHF,TGTGCCAGCAGTTACAGGGCAGACCATCAGCCCCAGCATTTT
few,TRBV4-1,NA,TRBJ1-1,CASSPNGPPEAFF,TGCGCCAGCAGCCCCAATGGACCCCCTGAAGCTTTCTTT
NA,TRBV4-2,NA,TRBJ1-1,CASSGEVNTEAFF,TGTGCCAGCAGCGGGGAGGTGAACACTGAAGCTTTCTTT